Following are 32 T cell receptor beta chains from one sample sequenced in a study of long-term antiretroviral therapy in people with HIV. It was version v3.0 of the immunoSEQ assay that was run at survey level. The repertoire was sequenced with immunoSEQ multiplex PCR; TCRdb's copy has only in-frame clones and lacks some. The sample has tens of thousands of clones; around 80% are singletons. This specimen was unsorted PBMCs, taken 1.5 years before starting antiretroviral therapy. The source of these receptors is a young man with HIV.

The chain recombines TRBV4-1 with TRBJ1-3; TRBD1 matches at 8 bases. Germline V lookup: CDR1 MGHRA, CDR2 YSYEKL. Trimming removed 2 bases from V and 0 bases from J; junction bases left unmatched: 15. The CDR3 is 20 amino acids. In DNA form, the CDR3 reads TGCGCCAGCAGCCAATATGGGACAGGCGTCAAACGAAACTCTGGAAACACCATATATTTT. It yields the protein CASSQYGTGVKRNSGNTIYF.

V usage is TRBV7-9 and J usage is TRBJ1-1; unclear D gene. Deletions cut 4 bases from V and 6 bases from J, with 12 bases between. CDR1 is SEHNR, CDR2 FQNEAQ, per germline (reference sequence). This CDR3 contains 13 residues. DNA for the CDR3: TGTGCCAGCAGCTCGTCGAATGGGGCTGAAGCTTTCTTT. Encoded protein: CASSSSNGAEAFF.

This clone came up a few times. The rearrangement joins TRBV5-1 to TRBJ1-1, with 8 bases aligning to TRBD1. Germline CDR1 and CDR2: SGHRS and YFSETQ. Germline trimming cut 0 bases from V and 1 base from J; bases unmatched to any gene: 5. The CDR3 is made up of 16 amino acids. The CDR3 nucleotides are TGCGCCAGCAGCTTGGCTGCAGGGGGCGCGAACACTGAAGCTTTCTTT. Translated, it gives CASSLAAGGANTEAFF.

This chain uses TRBV6-5 with TRBJ2-1; the D is unclear. CDR1 is MNHEY and CDR2 is SVGAGI in the germline V gene. The ends were cut back, 0 bases at V and 8 bases at J, with 11 bases in the middle. This CDR3 has 14 amino acids. The CDR3, as DNA: TGTGCCAGCAGTTACTCCTTCCAGGTTTATGAGCAGTTCTTC. This gives the protein CASSYSFQVYEQFF.

This clone was detected only once. The chain uses TRBV27 and TRBJ2-7; 8 positions match TRBD2. Unmatched junction bases numbered 11, after V lost 2 bases and J lost 2 bases. This CDR3 region has 17 residues. Looked up from germline, CDR1 is MNHEY and CDR2 is SMNVEV (reference sequence). CDR3 loop: CASSLVGGTSGTYEQYF. In DNA form, the CDR3 reads TGTGCCAGCAGTTTAGTCGGTGGTACTAGCGGTACCTACGAGCAGTACTTC.

The chain uses TRBV30 and TRBJ1-2; D unclear. This CDR3 has 10 residues. Germline-derived CDR1 and CDR2 are GTSNPN and SVGIG (reference sequence). V lost 2 bases and J 5 bases, leaving 3 bases between the germline ends. For the CDR3, the DNA is TGTGCCTGGAGTTCGTATGGCTACACCTTC. Its protein product is CAWSSYGYTF.

The chain recombines TRBV7-9 with TRBJ1-1; D is uncertain. The length of the CDR3 is 13 residues. V lost 6 bases to trimming and J lost 2 bases, with 10 bases between them. The germline V gene encodes CDR1 SEHNR and CDR2 FQNEAQ (reference sequence). The CDR3 reads CASSLEVNTEAFF. The DNA of the CDR3 is TGTGCCAGCAGTCTTGAGGTTAACACTGAAGCTTTCTTT.

V usage is TRBV4-1 and J usage is TRBJ1-1; TRBD1 aligns across 8 bases. CDR1 MGHRA and CDR2 YSYEKL come from the germline V gene. Unmatched junction bases numbered 8, after V lost 1 base and J lost 1 base. The CDR3 is 17 amino acids. CDR3 in amino acids: CASSQVDRGEGNTEAFF. CDR3 coding DNA: TGCGCCAGCAGCCAAGTTGACAGGGGAGAGGGGAACACTGAAGCTTTCTTT.

This clone was counted a single time. The gene calls are TRBV30 and TRBJ2-1, with D maybe TRBD1 (5 bases). This CDR3 contains 13 residues. V lost 2 bases and J lost 4, with 9 bases in between. The germline CDR1 and CDR2 sequences are GTSNPN and SVGIG (reference sequence). CDR3 coding DNA: TGTGCCTGGAGTCAGGGCACGTACAATGAGCAGTTCTTC. Encoded protein: CAWSQGTYNEQFF.

This clone appeared once. The genes are TRBV9 and TRBJ2-5; D unresolved. Per the germline V gene, CDR1 is SGDLS and CDR2 is YYNGEE. With 3 bases removed from V and 1 base from J, the gap between germline ends came to 10 bases. The CDR3 sequence is 14 residues long. The CDR3 here is CASSASPGQETQYF. In DNA, the CDR3 is TGTGCCAGCAGCGCCTCTCCGGGCCAAGAGACCCAGTACTTC. Using reference TRBV9 and TRBJ2-5 for the parts outside the CDR3, the full variable domain is DSGVTQTPKHLITATGQRVTLRCSPRSGDLSVYWYQQSLDQGLQFLIQYYNGEERAKGNILERFSAQQFPDLHSELNLSSLELGDSALYFCASSASPGQETQYFGPGTRLLVL.

The CDR3 reads CASSYGGMAIAGANVLTF. CDR3 sequence (DNA): TGTGCCAGCAGTTACGGGGGGATGGCCATCGCTGGGGCCAACGTCCTGACTTTC. The genes are TRBV28 and TRBJ2-6; 7 bases are a match to TRBD2. The CDR3 extends over 18 amino acids. Trimming cost V 4 bases and J 2 bases; bases outside gene matches: 11. The germline CDR1 and CDR2 sequences are MDHEN and SYDVKM.

V gene TRBV11-2 combines with J gene TRBJ2-1; D may be TRBD1 (7 bases). Germline V gene lookup returns CDR1 SGHAT and CDR2 FQNNGV. Trimming removed 5 bases from V and 2 bases from J, with 19 bases in between. The CDR3 runs to 17 residues. The CDR3 DNA follows: TGTGCCAGCAGCACAGAGGGGGCGGGGCAAGCCTACAATGAGCAGTTCTTC. Amino acids: CASSTEGAGQAYNEQFF. The full variable domain, in which reference TRBV11-2 and TRBJ2-1 provide the parts outside the CDR3, is EAGVAQSPRYKIIEKRQSVAFWCNPISGHATLYWYQQILGQGPKLLIQFQNNGVVDDSQLPKDRFSAERLKGVDSTLKIQPAKLEDSAVYLCASSTEGAGQAYNEQFFGPGTRLTVL.

This sequence joins TRBV2 and TRBJ2-7, with D unclear. Germline V gene lookup returns CDR1 SNHLY and CDR2 FYNNEI. V lost 2 bases and J 2 bases, leaving 7 bases between the germline ends. The CDR3 sequence is 13 residues long. CDR3 protein: CASSERPTYEQYF. Here the CDR3 DNA reads TGTGCCAGCAGTGAAAGGCCCACCTACGAGCAGTACTTC.

On this clone: A junction boundary mismatches the germline segment, possibly from a read error. The chain combines TRBV7-7 with TRBJ2-1; D is uncertain. The CDR3 is 16 residues long. Germline V CDR1 and CDR2: SSHAT, FNYEAQ (reference sequence). CDR3 DNA sequence: TGTGCTAGCAGTCCCGGGCGGACCCGTACCTACAATGAGCAGTTCTTC. This encodes CASSPGRTRTYNEQFF.

The chain recombines TRBV7-3 with TRBJ1-2; the D gene is possibly TRBD1 (5 bases). Germline V gene sequence: CDR1 SGHTA, CDR2 FQGTGA. V dropped 2 bases and J dropped 12 bases, with 13 bases sitting between them. CDR3 length: 12 amino acids. The CDR3 DNA is TGTGCCAGCAGCTTATATGACAGCACCAACACCTTC. Translating gives CASSLYDSTNTF.

This chain joins TRBV7-2 and TRBJ2-6, with TRBD1 identical over 10 bases. The V segment lost 5 bases and the J segment 2 bases; nucleotides outside the gene matches: 3. CDR1 and CDR2 from the germline V gene are SGHTA and FQGNSA. The CDR3 extends over 16 amino acids. Written as DNA, the CDR3 is TGTGCCAGCAGCCGAGGGACAGGGGCTGGGGCCAACGTCCTGACTTTC. Translation gives CASSRGTGAGANVLTF. Complete variable domain (other parts from reference TRBV7-2 and TRBJ2-6): GAGVSQSPSNKVTEKGKDVELRCDPISGHTALYWYRQSLGQGLEFLIYFQGNSAPDKSGLPSDRFSAERTGGSVSTLTIQRTQQEDSAVYLCASSRGTGAGANVLTFGAGSRLTVL.

This clone was detected a few times. The V gene is TRBV10-3, the J gene TRBJ1-1; D unclear. The germline V gene encodes CDR1 ENHRY and CDR2 SYGVKD. V shed 2 bases and J shed 1 base, with 11 bases lying between them. The CDR3 is 15 residues long. CDR3 coding DNA: TGTGCCATCAGTGAGGAGGTTAAGAGGAACACTGAAGCTTTCTTT. As protein: CAISEEVKRNTEAFF.

Here the CDR3 reads CASSLRETQYF. The CDR3 DNA sequence: TGTGCCAGCTCACTTAGGGAGACCCAGTACTTC. The J gene is TRBJ2-5, the V gene TRBV18; D unresolved. Trimming removed 4 bases at V and 5 bases at J, with 5 bases between. This CDR3 has 11 amino acids. CDR1 is KGHSH, CDR2 LQKENI, per germline.

The V and J genes are TRBV23-1 and TRBJ1-1; 9 nucleotides align to TRBD1. TRBV23-1 is noted as an ORF with a role that remains uncertain. The CDR3 spans 16 residues. The trim removed 7 bases at V and 0 bases at J, leaving 9 bases unmatched. CDR3: CASKRTGEGMNTEAFF. CDR3 bases: TGCGCCAGCAAACGGACAGGGGAGGGAATGAACACTGAAGCTTTCTTT.

V and J are TRBV4-2 and TRBJ2-2; D is perhaps TRBD1 or TRBD2 (5 bases each). Germline-derived CDR1 and CDR2 are LGHNA and YNFKEQ. The V end lost 0 bases, the J end lost 1 base, and 9 bases lay between the germline ends. CDR3 length: 16 amino acids. The CDR3 reads CASSQDVGVNTGELFF. The CDR3 nucleotides are TGTGCCAGCAGCCAAGATGTGGGGGTGAACACCGGGGAGCTGTTTTTT.

V is TRBV6-1 and J is TRBJ2-7; D is unresolved. The length of the CDR3 is 13 residues. Between the trimmed V and J ends, which lost 3 bases and 2 bases, there was a span of 8 bases. In germline, CDR1 is MNHNS, CDR2 SASEGT. The chain's CDR3 is CASSDYSAYEQYF. The CDR3 nucleotides read TGTGCCAGCAGTGATTACTCCGCCTACGAGCAGTACTTC.

The chain uses TRBV7-9 and TRBJ2-1; 10 positions agree with TRBD2. CDR3 length equals 14 residues. Germline loops: CDR1 SEHNR, CDR2 FQNEAQ (reference sequence). V trimming: 6 bases; J trimming: 9 bases; junction bases outside the gene matches: 8. The DNA for the CDR3 is TGTGCCAGCAGGCCCCCGGGACTAGCGTTTGAGCAGTTCTTC. Amino acid sequence: CASRPPGLAFEQFF.

The table lists this clone with a few counts. The chain carries TRBV6-6 and TRBJ1-5; D remains unclear. The V gene's germline CDR1 is MNHNY and CDR2 SVGAGI (reference sequence). V was pared by 2 bases and J by 1 base, with 6 bases between. The CDR3 has 14 amino acids. This CDR3 is CASSYTESNQPQHF. Here the CDR3 DNA reads TGTGCCAGCAGTTACACAGAGAGCAATCAGCCCCAGCATTTT.

This rearrangement joins TRBV5-6 to TRBJ2-1; TRBD2 matches 9 bases. Germline V gene lookup returns CDR1 SGHDT and CDR2 YYEEEE. This CDR3 is 18 amino acids long. The V and J ends lost 3 bases and 4 bases, in that order; junction bases with no gene match: 14. CDR3 in DNA: TGTGCCAGCAGCTGGACTCGGCGGGAGGGTCCTCGTTACAATGAGCAGTTCTTC. The encoded protein is CASSWTRREGPRYNEQFF.

Remarks on this clone: This CDR3 is missing its conserved last phenylalanine or tryptophan, likely due to a read error. Because the CDR3's place on the DNA is in doubt, the DNA is left out and the CDR3 is given as listed by TCRdb. The chain couples TRBV5-8 to TRBJ1-1. Inclusive of both ends, the CDR3 amounts to 9 amino acids. Germline V gene lookup returns CDR1 SGHTS and CDR2 YDEGEE. The CDR3 sequence: CASSLKLRG.

The V gene is TRBV15, the J gene TRBJ2-1; 7 positions match TRBD2. V shed 7 bases and J 4 bases; nucleotides not matched to a gene: 10. From germline, CDR1 is LNHNV and CDR2 YYDKDF (reference sequence). There are 15 residues in the CDR3. The CDR3 bases are TGTGCCACCACCCCTGCGGGACTATTATACAATGAGCAGTTCTTC. This translates into CATTPAGLLYNEQFF.

The chain recombines TRBV14 with TRBJ1-2; D is unclear. Germline V CDR1 and CDR2: SGHDN, FVKESK. V was pared by 3 bases and J by 7 bases, with 12 bases between. The length of the CDR3 is 13 residues. The CDR3 protein is CASSQALTRGYTF. The CDR3 nucleotides are TGTGCCAGCAGCCAGGCCTTGACGCGTGGCTACACCTTC. Combining the CDR3 with reference TRBV14 and TRBJ1-2 gives the whole variable domain EAGVTQFPSHSVIEKGQTVTLRCDPISGHDNLYWYRRVMGKEIKFLLHFVKESKQDESGMPNNRFLAERTGGTYSTLKVQPAELEDSGVYFCASSQALTRGYTFGSGTRLTVV.

The gene calls are TRBV6-5 and TRBJ2-3; 9 bases map to TRBD1. The length of the CDR3 is 15 residues. V was clipped by 0 bases and J by 9 bases; unmatched bases: 7. Per germline, CDR1 MNHEY and CDR2 SVGAGI. The CDR3 loop reads CASSYSTGGASTQYF. For the CDR3, the DNA is TGTGCCAGCAGTTACTCCACAGGGGGCGCTTCCACGCAGTATTTT.

This chain connects TRBV6-5 to TRBJ1-5; D perhaps matches TRBD1 (6 bases). There are 14 residues in the CDR3. The V gene's germline CDR1 is MNHEY and CDR2 SVGAGI. Trimming took 6 bases from V and 3 from J, leaving 12 bases between them. DNA for the CDR3: TGTGCCAGCAGAAGCGGACAGAACAATCAGCCCCAGCATTTT. Its translation is CASRSGQNNQPQHF.

This clone has just one count. The chain is built from TRBV7-9 and TRBJ1-2; D is uncertain. This CDR3 has 14 amino acids. V shed 5 bases and J shed 4 bases, with 14 bases lying between them. The germline V gene has CDR1 SEHNR and CDR2 FQNEAQ (reference sequence). The CDR3 DNA is TGTGCCAGCAGCCAAAGGGCAGCGAGCTATGGCTACACCTTC. Translated, it gives CASSQRAASYGYTF. Drawing the rest from reference TRBV7-9 and TRBJ1-2, the complete variable domain is DTGVSQNPRHKITKRGQNVTFRCDPISEHNRLYWYRQTLGQGPEFLTYFQNEAQLEKSRLLSDRFSAERPKGSFSTLEIQRTEQGDSAMYLCASSQRAASYGYTFGSGTRLTVV.

The rearrangement joins TRBV28 to TRBJ2-7; D perhaps matches TRBD2 (6 bases). The CDR3 runs 15 residues. The germline V gene encodes CDR1 MDHEN and CDR2 SYDVKM. V dropped 6 bases and J dropped 4 bases, with 19 bases sitting between them. CDR3 in DNA: TGTGCCAGCAGCCCCGTTGGCGGAGGGTGGTACGAGCAGTACTTC. It translates to CASSPVGGGWYEQYF. The full variable domain, with the rest looked up from reference TRBV28 and TRBJ2-7, is DVKVTQSSRYLVKRTGEKVFLECVQDMDHENMFWYRQDPGLGLRLIYFSYDVKMKEKGDIPEGYSVSREKKERFSLILESASTNQTSMYLCASSPVGGGWYEQYFGPGTRLTVT.

This rearrangement joins TRBV28 to TRBJ2-7; D may be TRBD1 (6 bases). CDR3 length: 13 residues. Between the trimmed V and J ends, which lost 3 bases and 4 bases, there was a span of 10 bases. Germline CDR1 MDHEN, CDR2 SYDVKM. CDR3 nucleotides: TGTGCCAGCAGTTTTACGGACAGATACGAGCAGTACTTC. The encoded protein is CASSFTDRYEQYF.